This T cell receptor beta chain was identified during a study of beta chain features in type 1 diabetes. Overall study findings and caveats: TCRB CDR3 length was moderately but significantly reduced in all four CD4+ subsets of Type 1 diabetes patients.

Based on CD45RO/CCR7/CD25/CD127/CD95/CD27, CD4+ regulatory, stem cell-like memory, naive and central memory cells were sorted. This CDR3 region has 14 residues. V gave up 5 bases and J gave up 6 bases, with 14 bases separating them. Germline CDR1 reads SGHAT; CDR2 reads FQNNGV. Investigators reverse transcribed all isolated RNA, so they sequenced expressed TCRB transcripts. TCRdb's table, derived via immunoSEQ multiplex PCR, lists solely in-frame clones and lacks some. The data show hundreds of thousands of clones, with over 11% seen just once and around 0.04% held by the top ten. Notes on this clone: The antigen remains unidentified.

This sequence was found in a young man with type 1 diabetes. The gene calls are TRBV11-2 and TRBJ1-5; possible D gene TRBD1, 6 bases. Sample: naive CD4+ T cells from blood. As DNA, the CDR3 is TGTGCCAGCAGCACAGGGAGCCGGGCTCAGCCCCAGCATTTT. Amino acids: CASSTGSRAQPQHF.